The following is a T cell receptor beta chain sequence with its context. Its antigen remains unidentified. The data are from a study of T cell responses to AZD1222 COVID-19 vaccine. Profiling relied on immunoSEQ multiplex PCR, and the TCRdb table lists in-frame clones only, not all of them. This sample has roughly 120,000 clones, with 85% to 95% found just once. Findings of the study overall: Spike regions recognized by vaccine-associated CD4 TCRs spanned the protein, led by 160-218 and 743-854. Increased Spike-specific TCR breadth and depth were observed after two AZD1222 doses.

The V end was cut by 6 bases, the J end by 7 bases, with 24 bases between. This CDR3 is built from 16 residues. The study pooled second doses at about 4 or about 12 weeks. This TCR was sampled from an adult who received the AZD1222 COVID-19 vaccine. Sample: peripheral blood, taken 28 days after the second AZD1222 dose. This chain joins TRBV23-1 and TRBJ1-2; TRBD1 is a possible D gene (5 bases). TRBV23-1 is designated an ORF whose function remains uncertain. For the CDR3, the DNA is TGCGCCAGCAGGCATCCCCCGGGCAGGGTAAGTTTTGGCTACACCTTC. It yields the protein CASRHPPGRVSFGYTF.